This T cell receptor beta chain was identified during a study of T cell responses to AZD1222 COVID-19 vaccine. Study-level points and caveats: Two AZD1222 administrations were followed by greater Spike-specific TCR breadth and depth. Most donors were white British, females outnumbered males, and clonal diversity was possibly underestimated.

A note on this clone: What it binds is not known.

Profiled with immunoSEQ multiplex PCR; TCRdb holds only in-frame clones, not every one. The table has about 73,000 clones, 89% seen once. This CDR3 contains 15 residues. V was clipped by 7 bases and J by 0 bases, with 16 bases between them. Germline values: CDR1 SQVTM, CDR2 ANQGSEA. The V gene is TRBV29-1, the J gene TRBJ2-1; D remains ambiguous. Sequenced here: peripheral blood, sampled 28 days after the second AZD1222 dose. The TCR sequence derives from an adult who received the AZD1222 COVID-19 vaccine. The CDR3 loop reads CSARGLASSYNEQFF. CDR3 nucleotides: TGCAGCGCCCGAGGTCTGGCGAGCTCCTACAATGAGCAGTTCTTC.